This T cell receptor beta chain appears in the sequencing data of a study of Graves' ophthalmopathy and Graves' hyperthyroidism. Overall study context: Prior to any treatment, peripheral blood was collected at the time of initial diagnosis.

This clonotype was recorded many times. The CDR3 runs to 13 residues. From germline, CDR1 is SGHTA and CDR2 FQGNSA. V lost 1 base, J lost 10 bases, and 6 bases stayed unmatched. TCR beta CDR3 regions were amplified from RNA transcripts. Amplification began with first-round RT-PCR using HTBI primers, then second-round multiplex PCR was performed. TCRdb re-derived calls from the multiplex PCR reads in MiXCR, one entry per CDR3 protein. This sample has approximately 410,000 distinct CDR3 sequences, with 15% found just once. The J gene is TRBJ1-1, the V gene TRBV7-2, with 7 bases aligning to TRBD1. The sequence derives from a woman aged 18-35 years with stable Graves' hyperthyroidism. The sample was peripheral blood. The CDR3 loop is CASSLGINRGAFF. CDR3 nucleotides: TGTGCCAGCAGCTTAGGTATTAACAGGGGAGCTTTCTTT.